Following are 10 T cell receptor beta chains from one sample sequenced in a study of technical replicates of blood from a handful of donors. Profiled with immunoSEQ multiplex PCR; TCRdb holds only in-frame clones, not every one. Here the sample spans approximately 90,000 clones, about 96% being singletons. Sequencing was performed on T cells isolated from PBMCs. The receptor set was obtained from a human donor in good health.

The rearrangement joins TRBV30 to TRBJ1-1; maybe TRBD1 (6 bases). The V gene lost 7 bases and the J gene lost 6 bases, with 15 bases spanning the gap. This CDR3 has 12 residues. The germline CDR1 and CDR2 sequences are GTSNPN and SVGIG (reference sequence). Here the CDR3 DNA reads TGTGCCTTCATCAGGGGAGGGTCTGAAGCTTTCTTT. This codes for CAFIRGGSEAFF.

The chain recombines TRBV2 with TRBJ2-1; possibly TRBD2 for D (6 bases). CDR1 is SNHLY, CDR2 FYNNEI, per germline. With 1 base removed from V and 6 bases from J, the gap between germline ends came to 10 bases. This CDR3 comprises 14 residues. CDR3 nucleotides: TGTGCCAGCAGTGAAGGACTAGTTGGCAATGAGCAGTTCTTC. Translation gives CASSEGLVGNEQFF.

This clone occurred once. The rearrangement joins TRBV28 to TRBJ2-7; D unclear. The CDR3 length is 12 residues. CDR1 is MDHEN, CDR2 SYDVKM, per germline. V was clipped by 8 bases and J by 0 bases, with 8 bases between them. The CDR3 coding sequence is TGTGCCAGCCAAAAGAGCTCCTACGAGCAGTACTTC. Amino acids: CASQKSSYEQYF.

The V and J genes are TRBV9 and TRBJ2-2; possibly TRBD2 for D (6 bases). V was pared by 0 bases and J by 0 bases, with 12 bases between. There are 17 residues in the CDR3. Germline V gene sequence: CDR1 SGDLS, CDR2 YYNGEE. This CDR3 reads CASSVAGRLANTGELFF. Here the CDR3 DNA reads TGTGCCAGCAGCGTAGCTGGGAGGCTCGCGAACACCGGGGAGCTGTTTTTT.

This clone was counted a single time. The chain joins TRBV12-5 to TRBJ1-1, with unresolved D. With 1 base removed from V and 4 bases from J, the gap between germline ends came to 7 bases. CDR1 LGHNT and CDR2 FRNRAP come from the germline V gene. The CDR3 is 13 amino acids. The CDR3 DNA reads as TGTGCTAGTGGTTTGGGACTGGGCACTGAAGCTTTCTTT. The encoded protein is CASGLGLGTEAFF.

CDR3 protein: CASAGLAANTGELFF. CDR3 nucleotide sequence: TGTGCCAGTGCTGGGCTAGCGGCGAACACCGGGGAGCTGTTTTTT. This chain uses TRBV19 with TRBJ2-2, with TRBD2 matching 7 bases. CDR3 length equals 15 residues. Germline CDR1 reads LNHDA; CDR2 reads SQIVND (reference sequence). V shed 8 bases and J 0 bases; nucleotides not matched to a gene: 6.

This clone was seen only once. The gene calls are TRBV12-5 and TRBJ2-2; 7 bases are a match to TRBD1. Germline lookup yields CDR1 LGHNT and CDR2 FRNRAP. V gave up 1 base and J gave up 2 bases; unmatched junction bases: 13. The CDR3 runs 19 residues. The CDR3 loop is CASGLARTGAHLNTGELFF. CDR3 nucleotides: TGTGCTAGTGGTTTGGCCAGGACAGGAGCACATTTAAACACCGGGGAGCTGTTTTTT. Together with reference TRBV12-5 and TRBJ2-2, the CDR3 gives the full variable domain: DARVTQTPRHKVTEMGQEVTMRCQPILGHNTVFWYRQTMMQGLELLAYFRNRAPLDDSGMPKDRFSAEMPDATLATLKIQPSEPRDSAVYFCASGLARTGAHLNTGELFFGEGSRLTVL.

The V call is TRBV6-5, the J call TRBJ2-1, with 8 bases aligning to TRBD2. J was trimmed by 9 bases and V by 0 bases; bases with no gene match: 7. This CDR3 is 15 amino acids long. CDR1 MNHEY and CDR2 SVGAGI come from the germline V gene. The CDR3 DNA sequence: TGTGCCAGCAGTTACTCGGCGGGAGGCTCTTTTGAGCAGTTCTTC. It yields the protein CASSYSAGGSFEQFF.

V usage is TRBV11-1 and J usage is TRBJ2-5; 10 bases align to TRBD1. Germline V gene data show CDR1 as SGHAT and CDR2 as FQDESV (reference sequence). Trimming removed 5 bases from V and 4 bases from J; junction bases left unmatched: 4. This CDR3 has 14 amino acids. CDR3 sequence (DNA): TGTGCCAGCAGCACGAGGGACAGGGGAGAGACCCAGTACTTC. This encodes CASSTRDRGETQYF.

This rearrangement joins TRBV19 to TRBJ1-2; 10 nucleotides align to TRBD1. Germline-derived CDR1 and CDR2 are LNHDA and SQIVND (reference sequence). CDR3 size: 13 residues. Trimming took 8 bases from V and 7 from J; bases not matched to a gene: 7. CDR3 region: CASERQGAFGYTF. CDR3 bases: TGTGCCAGTGAACGACAGGGGGCTTTTGGCTACACCTTC.